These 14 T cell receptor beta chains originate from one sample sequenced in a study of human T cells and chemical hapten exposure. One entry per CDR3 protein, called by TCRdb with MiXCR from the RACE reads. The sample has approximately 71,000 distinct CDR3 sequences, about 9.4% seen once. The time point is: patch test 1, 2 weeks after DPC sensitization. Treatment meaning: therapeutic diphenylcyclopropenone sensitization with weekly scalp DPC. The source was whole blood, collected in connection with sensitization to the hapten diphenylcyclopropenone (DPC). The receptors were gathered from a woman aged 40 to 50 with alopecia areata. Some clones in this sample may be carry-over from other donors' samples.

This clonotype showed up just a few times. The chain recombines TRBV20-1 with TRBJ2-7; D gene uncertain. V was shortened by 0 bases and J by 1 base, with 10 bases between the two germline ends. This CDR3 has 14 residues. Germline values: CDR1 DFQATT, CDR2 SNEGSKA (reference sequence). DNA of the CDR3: TGCAGTGCTAGAGATGGTTGGGTTTCCTACGAGCAGTACTTC. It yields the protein CSARDGWVSYEQYF.

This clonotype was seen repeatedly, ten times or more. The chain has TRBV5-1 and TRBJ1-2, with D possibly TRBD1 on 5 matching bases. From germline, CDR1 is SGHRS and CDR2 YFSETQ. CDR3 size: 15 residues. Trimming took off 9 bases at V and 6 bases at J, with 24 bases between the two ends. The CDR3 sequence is CATSPGAGTSHGYTF. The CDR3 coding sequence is TGCGCCACATCACCCGGGGCAGGGACCTCCCATGGCTACACCTTC.

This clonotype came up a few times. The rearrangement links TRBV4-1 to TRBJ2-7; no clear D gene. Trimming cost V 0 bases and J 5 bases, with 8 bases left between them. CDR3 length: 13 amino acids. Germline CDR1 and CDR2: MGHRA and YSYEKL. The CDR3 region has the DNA TGCGCCAGCAGCCAAGATAGCACCCACGAGCAGTACTTC. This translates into CASSQDSTHEQYF.

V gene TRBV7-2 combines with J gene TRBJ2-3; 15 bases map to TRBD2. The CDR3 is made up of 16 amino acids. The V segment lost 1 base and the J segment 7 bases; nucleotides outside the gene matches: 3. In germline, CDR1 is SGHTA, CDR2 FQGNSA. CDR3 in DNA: TGTGCCAGCAGCTTAGGGACTAGCGGGGGGGCAAATACGCAGTATTTT. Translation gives CASSLGTSGGANTQYF. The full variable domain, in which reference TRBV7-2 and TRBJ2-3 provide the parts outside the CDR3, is GAGVSQSPSNKVTEKGKDVELRCDPISGHTALYWYRQSLGQGLEFLIYFQGNSAPDKSGLPSDRFSAERTGGSVSTLTIQRTQQEDSAVYLCASSLGTSGGANTQYFGPGTRLTVL.

The CDR3 loop is CATGMTSYEQYF. CDR3 bases: TGTGCAACCGGGATGACTTCCTACGAGCAGTACTTC. This chain connects TRBV14 to TRBJ2-7; maybe TRBD2 (5 bases). The CDR3 runs to 12 residues. Germline values: CDR1 SGHDN, CDR2 FVKESK.

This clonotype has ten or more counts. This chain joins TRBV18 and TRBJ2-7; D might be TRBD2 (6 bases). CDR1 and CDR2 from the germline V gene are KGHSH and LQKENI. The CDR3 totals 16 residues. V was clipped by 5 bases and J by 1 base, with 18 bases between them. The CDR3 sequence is CASSGTFDLRSYEQYF. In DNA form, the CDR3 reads TGTGCCAGCTCAGGGACTTTCGACCTCCGGTCCTACGAGCAGTACTTC.

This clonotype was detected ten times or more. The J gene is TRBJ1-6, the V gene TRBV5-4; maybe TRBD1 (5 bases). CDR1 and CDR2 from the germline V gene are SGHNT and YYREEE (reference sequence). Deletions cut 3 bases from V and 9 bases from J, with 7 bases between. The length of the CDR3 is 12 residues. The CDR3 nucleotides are TGTGCCAGCAGCTACGACAGTTCACCCCTCCACTTT. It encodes CASSYDSSPLHF.

The CDR3 DNA reads TGTGCCAGCAGCCAGTTTAGCGGGGGATACAATGAGCAGTTCTTC. Residues: CASSQFSGGYNEQFF. The chain is built from TRBV14 and TRBJ2-1; 9 nucleotides agree with TRBD2. The length of the CDR3 is 15 residues. The ends lost 3 bases at V and 4 bases at J; junction bases unmatched: 4. CDR1 SGHDN and CDR2 FVKESK come from the germline V gene. Combining the CDR3 with reference TRBV14 and TRBJ2-1 gives the whole variable domain EAGVTQFPSHSVIEKGQTVTLRCDPISGHDNLYWYRRVMGKEIKFLLHFVKESKQDESGMPNNRFLAERTGGTYSTLKVQPAELEDSGVYFCASSQFSGGYNEQFFGPGTRLTVL.

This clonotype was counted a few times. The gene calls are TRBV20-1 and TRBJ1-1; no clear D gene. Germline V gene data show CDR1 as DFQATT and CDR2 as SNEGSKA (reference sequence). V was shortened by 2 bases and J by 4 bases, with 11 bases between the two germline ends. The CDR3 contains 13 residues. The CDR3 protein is CSARRVAGTEAFF. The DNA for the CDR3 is TGCAGTGCTAGAAGGGTAGCCGGCACTGAAGCTTTCTTT.

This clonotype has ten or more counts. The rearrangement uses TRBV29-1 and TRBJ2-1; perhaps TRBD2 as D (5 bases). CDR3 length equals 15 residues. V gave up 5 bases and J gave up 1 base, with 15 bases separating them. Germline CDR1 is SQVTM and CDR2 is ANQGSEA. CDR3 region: CSVTGKGWSYNEQFF. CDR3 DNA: TGCAGCGTTACGGGAAAAGGTTGGTCCTACAATGAGCAGTTCTTC.

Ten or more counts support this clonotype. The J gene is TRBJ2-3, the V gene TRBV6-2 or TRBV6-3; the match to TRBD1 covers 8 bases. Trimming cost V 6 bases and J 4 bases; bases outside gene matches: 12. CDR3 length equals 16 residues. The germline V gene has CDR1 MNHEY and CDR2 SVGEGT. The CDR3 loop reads CASSTSPGQGADTQYF. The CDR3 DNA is TGTGCCAGCAGCACCTCCCCCGGACAGGGTGCAGATACGCAGTATTTT.

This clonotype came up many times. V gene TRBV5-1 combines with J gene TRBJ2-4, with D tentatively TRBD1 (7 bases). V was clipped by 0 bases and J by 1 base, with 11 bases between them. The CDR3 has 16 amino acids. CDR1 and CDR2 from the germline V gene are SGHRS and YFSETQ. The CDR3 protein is CASSLDAGGAKNIQYF. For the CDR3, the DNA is TGCGCCAGCAGCTTGGATGCAGGGGGGGCCAAAAACATTCAGTACTTC.

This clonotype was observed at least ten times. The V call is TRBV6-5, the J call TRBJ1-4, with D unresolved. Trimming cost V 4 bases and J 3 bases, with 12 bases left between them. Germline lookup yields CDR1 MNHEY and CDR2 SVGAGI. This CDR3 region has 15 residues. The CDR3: CASSFQYRANEKLFF. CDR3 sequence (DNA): TGTGCCAGCAGTTTCCAGTATCGAGCTAATGAAAAACTGTTTTTT.

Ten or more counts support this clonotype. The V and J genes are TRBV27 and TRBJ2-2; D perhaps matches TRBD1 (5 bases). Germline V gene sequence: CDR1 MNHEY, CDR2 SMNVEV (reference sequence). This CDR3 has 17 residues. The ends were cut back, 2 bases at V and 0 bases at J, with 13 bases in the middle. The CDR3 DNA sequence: TGTGCCAGCAGTTTAGGAGTGGGGCACGCGAACACCGGGGAGCTGTTTTTT. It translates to CASSLGVGHANTGELFF.